This T cell receptor beta chain was sequenced for a study of identical twins. The CDR3 runs to 16 residues. Trimming removed 3 bases at V and 4 bases at J, with 15 bases between. This clonotype was counted many times. Antigen: not known. Template switching (which added a universal primer site) was used, and cDNA carried unique molecular identifiers. Via MiXCR, TCRdb re-called the 5' RACE reads, giving one row per CDR3 protein. Of nearly 650,000 distinct CDR3 sequences in the sample, 7.1% are singletons; the top ten hold 1.6%. The study's findings and limits: Analyses based on zero insertions could be partly confounded by invariant MAIT and iNKT cells. Fewer insertions marked abundant cord blood beta clonotypes; young adult naive trended weakly, memory not at all.

These records were also assigned to another study, of yellow fever vaccine responses in identical twins. That paper adds: Among the twins, the vaccine T cell response reportedly seemed partly convergent and partly personalized.

This TCR derives from a woman under 30 in good health. The chain couples TRBV12-3 or TRBV12-4 to TRBJ2-2; D is uncertain. Sample: PBMCs. The CDR3 DNA reads as TGTGCCAGCAGTTTTGTGGCCGGGTTAAGCACCGGGGAGCTGTTTTTT. Translated, it gives CASSFVAGLSTGELFF.